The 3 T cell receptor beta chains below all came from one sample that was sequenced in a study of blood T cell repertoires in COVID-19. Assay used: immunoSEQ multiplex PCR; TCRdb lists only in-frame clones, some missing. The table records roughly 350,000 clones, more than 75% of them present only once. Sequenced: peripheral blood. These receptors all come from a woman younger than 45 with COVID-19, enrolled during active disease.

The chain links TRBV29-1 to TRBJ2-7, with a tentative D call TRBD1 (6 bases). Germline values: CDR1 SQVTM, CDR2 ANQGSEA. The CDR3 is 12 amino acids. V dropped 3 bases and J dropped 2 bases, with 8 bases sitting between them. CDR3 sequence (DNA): TGCAGCGTTGACGGGGACACCTACGAGCAGTACTTC. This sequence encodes CSVDGDTYEQYF.

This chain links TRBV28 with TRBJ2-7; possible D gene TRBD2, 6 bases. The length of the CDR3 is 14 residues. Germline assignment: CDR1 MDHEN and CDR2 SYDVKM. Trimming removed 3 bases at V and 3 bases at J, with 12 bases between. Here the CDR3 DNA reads TGTGCCAGCAGTTTCCAAGGAGGGGACTACGAGCAGTACTTC. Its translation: CASSFQGGDYEQYF.

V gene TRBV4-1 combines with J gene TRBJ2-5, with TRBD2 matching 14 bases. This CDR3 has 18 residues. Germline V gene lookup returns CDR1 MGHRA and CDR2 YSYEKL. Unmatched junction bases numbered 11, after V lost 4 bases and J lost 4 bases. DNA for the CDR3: TGCGCCAGCAGCCGGATCGCCGGGACTAGCGGGAGTTTAGAGACCCAGTACTTC. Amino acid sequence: CASSRIAGTSGSLETQYF.